Reported below is one TCR beta chain. Cryopreserved PBMCs yielded about 2 micrograms of genomic DNA for TCR beta libraries. Sequencing sought depths of 1 in 200,000 to 1 in 1 million T cells. Method: immunoSEQ multiplex PCR; TCRdb's copy keeps in-frame clones and lacks some. The sample includes 100,000 to 150,000 clones, approximately 83% of them seen just once. These data are taken from a study of cytotoxic CD8 clonotypes in ibrutinib-treated CLL. Whole-study context: Of a cohort that held roughly eleven relapsed/refractory and around 16 treatment-naive patients, roughly 18 were IGHV unmutated. Responses: approximately 25 partial, 2 complete; after median approximately 68 months, about 15 stayed remitted, 12 progressed.

The V and J ends lost 6 bases and 6 bases respectively, with 11 bases between them. This CDR3 region has 13 residues. Per the germline V gene, CDR1 is MDHEN and CDR2 is SYDVKM. The specimen comprised PBMCs, sampled after 24 months of ibrutinib treatment. This TCR came from a human donor with chronic lymphocytic leukemia. This chain uses TRBV28 with TRBJ2-2; D gene ambiguous. The CDR3, as DNA: TGTGCCAGCAGCCCTAGACTCCCCGGGGAGCTGTTTTTT. The encoded protein is CASSPRLPGELFF. Filled out from reference TRBV28 and TRBJ2-2, the complete variable domain reads DVKVTQSSRYLVKRTGEKVFLECVQDMDHENMFWYRQDPGLGLRLIYFSYDVKMKEKGDIPEGYSVSREKKERFSLILESASTNQTSMYLCASSPRLPGELFFGEGSRLTVL.